These 31 T cell receptor beta chains came from one sample sequenced in a study of blood T cell repertoires in COVID-19. TCRdb keeps only in-frame clones here, not all; method: immunoSEQ multiplex PCR. Of about 140,000 clones in the sample, approximately 87% were seen once. Sequencing input: peripheral blood. These receptors were collected from a human donor in a cohort sampled during active COVID-19.

CDR3 residues: CASSVASGVTGELFF. In DNA form, the CDR3 reads TGTGCCAGCAGCGTCGCTAGCGGGGTCACCGGGGAGCTGTTTTTT. The chain couples TRBV11-2 to TRBJ2-2; 9 bases match TRBD2. CDR1 and CDR2 (germline): SGHAT, FQNNGV. Trimming removed 5 bases from V and 4 bases from J; junction bases left unmatched: 5. The CDR3 runs to 15 residues.

The chain combines TRBV10-3 with TRBJ2-2, with 9 bases matching TRBD2. The germline gives CDR1 ENHRY, CDR2 SYGVKD. The CDR3 consists of 16 residues. The J segment lost 4 bases and the V segment lost 6 bases, leaving 9 bases of the junction unmatched. CDR3 sequence: CAISPSREGLTGELFF. In nucleotides, the CDR3 is TGTGCCATCAGCCCCTCGCGGGAGGGCCTCACCGGGGAGCTGTTTTTT.

This clone was seen only once. The rearrangement links TRBV5-4 to TRBJ1-1; D gene unclear. With 4 bases removed from V and 7 bases from J, the gap between germline ends came to 14 bases. This CDR3 has 13 residues. Germline CDR1 is SGHNT and CDR2 is YYREEE (reference sequence). CDR3 sequence reads: CASSGSRRGEAFF. The CDR3 DNA is TGTGCCAGCAGCGGATCACGACGGGGTGAAGCTTTCTTT.

There are a few counts of this clone. This sequence joins TRBV15 and TRBJ2-3; perhaps TRBD1 as D (6 bases). The V end was cut by 1 base, the J end by 4 bases, with 15 bases between. CDR1 and CDR2 (germline): LNHNV, YYDKDF (reference sequence). The CDR3 is made up of 16 amino acids. The CDR3 spells CATSRVARGVADTQYF. The CDR3 region has the DNA TGTGCCACCAGCAGAGTGGCCAGGGGAGTAGCAGATACGCAGTATTTT.

The genes are TRBV4-3 and TRBJ1-2, with D perhaps matching TRBD1 (6 bases). This CDR3 has 15 residues. V lost 1 base and J 3 bases, leaving 12 bases between the germline ends. The germline gives CDR1 LGHNA, CDR2 YSLEER. This CDR3 is CASSQGTGRDYGYTF. For the CDR3, the DNA is TGCGCCAGCAGCCAAGGTACAGGGCGAGACTATGGCTACACCTTC.

This clone was found once. The gene calls are TRBV5-1 and TRBJ1-5, with D unresolved. The CDR3 loop spans 13 amino acids. Germline V gene lookup returns CDR1 SGHRS and CDR2 YFSETQ. V lost 0 bases and J 4 bases, leaving 5 bases between the germline ends. This chain's CDR3 is CASSLGQNQPQHF. CDR3 sequence (DNA): TGCGCCAGCAGCTTGGGACAAAATCAGCCCCAGCATTTT.

The chain combines TRBV12-5 with TRBJ2-5; D remains ambiguous. The CDR3 spans 15 residues. Germline CDR1 and CDR2: LGHNT and FRNRAP. Trimming left V 7 bases short and J 2 bases short, with 17 bases between. CDR3 nucleotide sequence: TGTGCTAGTGCCTTCACGACAACATTACAAGAGACCCAGTACTTC. Its translation: CASAFTTTLQETQYF.

This chain links TRBV7-3 with TRBJ2-6; D gene ambiguous. Deletions cut 3 bases from V and 0 bases from J, with 6 bases between. The CDR3 is 15 residues long. Per the germline V gene, CDR1 is SGHTA and CDR2 is FQGTGA. The chain's CDR3 is CASSFSRSGANVLTF. The CDR3 nucleotides read TGTGCCAGCAGCTTCTCCCGCTCTGGGGCCAACGTCCTGACTTTC.

The CDR3 DNA reads as TGCGCCAGCAATCAGGGGACAGGGGTTACAGATACGCAGTATTTT. This gives the protein CASNQGTGVTDTQYF. V gene TRBV4-3 combines with J gene TRBJ2-3; 10 bases fit TRBD1. This CDR3 is 15 amino acids long. Germline CDR1 reads LGHNA; CDR2 reads YSLEER. V trimming: 7 bases; J trimming: 3 bases; junction bases outside the gene matches: 7.

The table lists this clone with many counts. The chain is built from TRBV19 and TRBJ1-2; tentatively, D is TRBD1 (5 bases). CDR1 LNHDA and CDR2 SQIVND come from the germline V gene (reference sequence). V dropped 1 base and J dropped 4 bases, with 13 bases sitting between them. The CDR3 totals 15 residues. As DNA, the CDR3 is TGTGCCAGTAGTATAGCTATTTTCGGGGGCTATGGCTACACCTTC. Its protein is CASSIAIFGGYGYTF.

The chain carries TRBV6-5 and TRBJ1-2, with D tentatively TRBD1 (5 bases). V lost 6 bases and J lost 3, with 11 bases in between. The CDR3 length is 13 residues. CDR1 and CDR2 from the germline V gene are MNHEY and SVGAGI. The DNA for the CDR3 is TGTGCCAGCAGGGCCGACAGAGACTATGGCTACACCTTC. Amino acids: CASRADRDYGYTF.

This chain links TRBV29-1 with TRBJ1-2, with 8 bases that match TRBD1. CDR3 length equals 13 residues. The J segment lost 2 bases and the V segment lost 3 bases, leaving 2 bases of the junction unmatched. CDR1 is SQVTM and CDR2 is ANQGSEA in the germline V gene. CDR3 amino acids: CSVDSGGNYGYTF. In DNA form, the CDR3 reads TGCAGCGTTGATTCAGGGGGCAACTATGGCTACACCTTC.

This sequence joins TRBV2 and TRBJ1-4; no clear D gene. The CDR3 covers 14 residues. The germline CDR1 and CDR2 sequences are SNHLY and FYNNEI. Trimming stripped 4 bases from V and 3 bases from J, with 9 bases between. CDR3 amino acids: CASSGEVPNEKLFF. DNA of the CDR3: TGTGCCAGCAGTGGAGAGGTACCTAATGAAAAACTGTTTTTT. The full variable domain, with the rest looked up from reference TRBV2 and TRBJ1-4, is EPEVTQTPSHQVTQMGQEVILRCVPISNHLYFYWYRQILGQKVEFLVSFYNNEISEKSEIFDDQFSVERPDGSNFTLKIRSTKLEDSAMYFCASSGEVPNEKLFFGSGTQLSVL.

V and J are TRBV7-2 and TRBJ2-2; the match to TRBD2 covers 8 bases. V lost 5 bases and J lost 3; bases outside the gene matches: 14. This CDR3 spans 18 amino acids. Germline CDR1 is SGHTA and CDR2 is FQGNSA. CDR3 in DNA: TGTGCCAGCAGCACCCCTCGCGGGGGGAGCAGGGACACCGGGGAGCTGTTTTTT. Translated, it gives CASSTPRGGSRDTGELFF.

This rearrangement joins TRBV10-1 to TRBJ1-4; a possible D gene is TRBD1 (5 bases). Germline lookup yields CDR1 WNHNN and CDR2 SYGVQD (reference sequence). The length of the CDR3 is 14 residues. The V and J ends lost 6 bases and 5 bases respectively, with 13 bases between them. CDR3 sequence reads: CASSLAGGNEKLFF. CDR3 DNA sequence: TGCGCCAGCAGCCTGGCGGGGGGAAATGAAAAACTGTTTTTT.

This clone was detected once. The chain couples TRBV9 to TRBJ1-2; TRBD1 agrees at 7 bases. Looked up from germline, CDR1 is SGDLS and CDR2 is YYNGEE. J gave up 7 bases and V 0 bases, and 6 bases lay outside the gene matches. This CDR3 comprises 14 residues. Here the CDR3 DNA reads TGTGCCAGCAGCGTAGACAGGGGATCGGGTGGCTACACCTTC. Protein: CASSVDRGSGGYTF. Using reference TRBV9 and TRBJ1-2 for the parts outside the CDR3, the full variable domain is DSGVTQTPKHLITATGQRVTLRCSPRSGDLSVYWYQQSLDQGLQFLIQYYNGEERAKGNILERFSAQQFPDLHSELNLSSLELGDSALYFCASSVDRGSGGYTFGSGTRLTVV.

In DNA, the CDR3 is TGCAGCGCAGAACGGGGGATAAGTACCGGGGAGCTGTTTTTT. Its protein is CSAERGISTGELFF. This rearrangement joins TRBV29-1 to TRBJ2-2; tentative D call: TRBD2 (6 bases). The germline gives CDR1 SQVTM, CDR2 ANQGSEA. Trimming stripped 7 bases from V and 5 bases from J, with 17 bases between. CDR3 length: 14 residues.

The chain couples TRBV3-1 (or the pseudogene TRBV3-2) to TRBJ1-4; D call uncertain. The length of the CDR3 is 14 residues. The V end was cut by 2 bases, the J end by 8 bases, with 12 bases between. In germline, CDR1 is LGHDT, CDR2 YNNKEL (reference sequence). CDR3 in DNA: TGTGCCAGCAGCCAAAACGGCGGCTCGGAAAAACTGTTTTTT. Translation gives CASSQNGGSEKLFF.

V gene TRBV7-2 combines with J gene TRBJ2-1; D ambiguous. This CDR3 is 13 amino acids long. Germline-derived CDR1 and CDR2 are SGHTA and FQGNSA. Trimming pared 1 base from V and 8 bases from J, leaving 9 bases between. In nucleotides, the CDR3 is TGTGCCAGCAGCTTAGGGAGCTGGGATGAGCAGTTCTTC. The encoded protein is CASSLGSWDEQFF.

This chain joins TRBV27 and TRBJ2-7, with 9 bases fitting TRBD1. Germline CDR1 MNHEY, CDR2 SMNVEV (reference sequence). V lost 5 bases, J lost 5 bases, and 10 bases stayed unmatched. The CDR3 extends over 15 amino acids. CDR3 nucleotide sequence: TGTGCCAGCAGTATCAACAGGGGGCGCGTTAACGAGCAGTACTTC. Translation gives CASSINRGRVNEQYF.

V and J are TRBV6-2 or TRBV6-3 and TRBJ2-2; tentatively, D is TRBD1 (5 bases). The CDR3 consists of 15 residues. Per germline, CDR1 MNHEY and CDR2 SVGEGT. V gave up 6 bases and J gave up 5 bases, with 16 bases separating them. The CDR3 loop is CASSLGHRRTGELFF. CDR3 in DNA: TGTGCCAGCAGCCTCGGTCACAGGCGTACCGGGGAGCTGTTTTTT.

This clone was counted a few times. The V gene is TRBV9, the J gene TRBJ2-5; a weak D match, TRBD2 (6 bases). This CDR3 comprises 13 residues. Trimming removed 5 bases at V and 1 base at J, with 9 bases between. The germline CDR1 and CDR2 sequences are SGDLS and YYNGEE. The CDR3 DNA is TGTGCCAGCAGTACGGGGGTCCAAGAGACCCAGTACTTC. This encodes CASSTGVQETQYF.

The chain links TRBV14 to TRBJ2-3; TRBD2 matches 10 bases. The CDR3 loop spans 15 amino acids. With 4 bases clipped from V and 7 bases from J, the junction kept 8 bases outside the gene matches. CDR1 is SGHDN and CDR2 is FVKESK in the germline V gene. The CDR3 spells CASSLGGLAANTQYF. The DNA for the CDR3 is TGTGCCAGCAGCCTGGGAGGACTAGCGGCGAATACGCAGTATTTT.

This chain joins TRBV7-6 and TRBJ2-3, with TRBD2 identical over 8 bases. V lost 3 bases and J lost 4; bases outside the gene matches: 6. The length of the CDR3 is 15 residues. Germline CDR1 is SGHVS and CDR2 is FNYEAQ. The DNA for the CDR3 is TGTGCCAGCAGCTTGAATAGCGGGACCTCAGATACGCAGTATTTT. Protein: CASSLNSGTSDTQYF.

CDR3 nucleotides: TGCGCCAGCAGCCAACTAGCGGGGCCCTACTACGAGCAGTACTTC. Protein product: CASSQLAGPYYEQYF. The V gene is TRBV4-1, the J gene TRBJ2-7, with TRBD2 matching over 9 bases. The CDR3 runs 15 residues. Germline-derived CDR1 and CDR2 are MGHRA and YSYEKL. V shed 2 bases and J 3 bases; nucleotides not matched to a gene: 5.

The chain carries TRBV5-6 and TRBJ2-3; 8 nucleotides line up with TRBD2. The CDR3 loop spans 15 amino acids. From germline, CDR1 is SGHDT and CDR2 YYEEEE. V shed 0 bases and J 6 bases; nucleotides not matched to a gene: 6. In DNA form, the CDR3 reads TGTGCCAGCAGCTTGGATTTACGCGGGGGGGATACGCAGTATTTT. This translates into CASSLDLRGGDTQYF. Using reference TRBV5-6 and TRBJ2-3 for the parts outside the CDR3, the full variable domain is DAGVTQSPTHLIKTRGQQVTLRCSPKSGHDTVSWYQQALGQGPQFIFQYYEEEERQRGNFPDRFSGHQFPNYSSELNVNALLLGDSALYLCASSLDLRGGDTQYFGPGTRLTVL.

This rearrangement joins TRBV11-3 to TRBJ2-1, with 8 bases aligning to TRBD2. CDR3 length equals 16 residues. CDR1 SGHNT and CDR2 YENEEA come from the germline V gene. The V segment lost 1 base and the J segment 0 bases; nucleotides outside the gene matches: 2. CDR3 in DNA: TGTGCCAGCAGCTTAGTGAGCGGGGGCTCCTACAATGAGCAGTTCTTC. Amino acids: CASSLVSGGSYNEQFF.

The chain employs TRBV6-5 and TRBJ1-1; D is undetermined. Trimming removed 7 bases from V and 7 bases from J, with 16 bases in between. This CDR3 is 13 amino acids long. From germline, CDR1 is MNHEY and CDR2 SVGAGI. CDR3 coding DNA: TGTGCCAGCACCTCAGTCCCCCGGGGTGAAGCTTTCTTT. It yields the protein CASTSVPRGEAFF.

The chain couples TRBV5-1 to TRBJ1-4, with 8 bases matching TRBD1. There are 15 residues in the CDR3. With 5 bases clipped from V and 3 bases from J, the junction kept 6 bases outside the gene matches. Germline V gene sequence: CDR1 SGHRS, CDR2 YFSETQ. The DNA of the CDR3 is TGCGCCAGCAGGGCAGGGGGCATTTCTAATGAAAAACTGTTTTTT. Protein: CASRAGGISNEKLFF.

The chain has TRBV20-1 and TRBJ2-3, with D perhaps TRBD2 (6 bases). V lost 3 bases, J lost 8 bases, and 27 bases lay in between. The CDR3 has 17 residues. Per the germline V gene, CDR1 is DFQATT and CDR2 is SNEGSKA (reference sequence). The chain's CDR3 is CSASLPISTREGGTQYF. CDR3 nucleotides: TGCAGTGCTAGTCTACCTATTAGTACCCGCGAGGGAGGTACGCAGTATTTT.

This clone has more than one count but fewer than ten. The gene calls are TRBV5-4 and TRBJ1-6; TRBD1 is a possible D gene (6 bases). V was shortened by 3 bases and J by 7 bases, with 11 bases between the two germline ends. The CDR3 runs to 14 residues. Germline values: CDR1 SGHNT, CDR2 YYREEE (reference sequence). CDR3 loop: CASSSRDKNSPLHF. CDR3 nucleotide sequence: TGTGCCAGCAGCTCCCGGGACAAGAATTCACCCCTCCACTTT.